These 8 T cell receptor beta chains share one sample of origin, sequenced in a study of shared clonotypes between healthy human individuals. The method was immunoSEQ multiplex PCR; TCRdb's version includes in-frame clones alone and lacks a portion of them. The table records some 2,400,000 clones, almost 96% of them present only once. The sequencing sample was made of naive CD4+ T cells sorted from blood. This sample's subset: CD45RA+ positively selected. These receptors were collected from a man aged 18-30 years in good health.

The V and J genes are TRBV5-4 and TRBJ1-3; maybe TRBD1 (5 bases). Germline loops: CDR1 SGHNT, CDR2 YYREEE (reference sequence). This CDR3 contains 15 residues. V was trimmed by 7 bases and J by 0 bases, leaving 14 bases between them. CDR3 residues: CASGRDPNSGNTIYF. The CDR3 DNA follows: TGTGCCAGCGGGAGGGACCCGAACTCTGGAAACACCATATATTTT.

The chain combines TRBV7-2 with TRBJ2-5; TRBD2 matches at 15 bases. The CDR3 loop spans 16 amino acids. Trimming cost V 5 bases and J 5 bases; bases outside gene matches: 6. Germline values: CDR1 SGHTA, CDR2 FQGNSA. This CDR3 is CASSRTSGGAGETQYF. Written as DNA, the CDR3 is TGTGCCAGCAGCCGGACTAGCGGGGGGGCCGGGGAGACCCAGTACTTC.

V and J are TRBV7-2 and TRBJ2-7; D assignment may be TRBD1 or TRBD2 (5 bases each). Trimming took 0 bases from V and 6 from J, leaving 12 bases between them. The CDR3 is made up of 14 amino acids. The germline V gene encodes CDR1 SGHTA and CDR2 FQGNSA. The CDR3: CASSLAGRTIEQYF. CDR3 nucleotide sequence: TGTGCCAGCAGCTTAGCGGGACGGACAATCGAGCAGTACTTC.

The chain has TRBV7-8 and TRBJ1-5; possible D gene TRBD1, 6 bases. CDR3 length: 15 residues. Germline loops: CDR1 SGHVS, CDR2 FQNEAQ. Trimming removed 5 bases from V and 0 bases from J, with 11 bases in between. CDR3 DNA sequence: TGTGCCAGCAGCCGGGGGGACAATAGCAATCAGCCCCAGCATTTT. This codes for CASSRGDNSNQPQHF.

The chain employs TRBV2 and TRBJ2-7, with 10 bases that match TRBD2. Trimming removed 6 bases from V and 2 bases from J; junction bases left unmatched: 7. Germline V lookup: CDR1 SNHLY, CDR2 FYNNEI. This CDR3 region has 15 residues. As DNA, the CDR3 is TGTGCCAGCAGCGCCAGCGGGGGGGCCGCCTACGAGCAGTACTTC. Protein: CASSASGGAAYEQYF.

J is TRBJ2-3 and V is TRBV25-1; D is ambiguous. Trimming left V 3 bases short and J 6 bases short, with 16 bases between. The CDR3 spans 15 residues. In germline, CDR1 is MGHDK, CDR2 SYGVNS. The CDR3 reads CASSDARPRPDTQYF. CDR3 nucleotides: TGTGCCAGCAGTGACGCGCGGCCTAGACCGGATACGCAGTATTTT.

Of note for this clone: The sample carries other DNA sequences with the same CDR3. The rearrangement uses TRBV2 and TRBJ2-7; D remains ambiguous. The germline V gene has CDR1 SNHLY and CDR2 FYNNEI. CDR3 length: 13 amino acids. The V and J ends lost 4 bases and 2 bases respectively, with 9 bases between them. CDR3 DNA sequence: TGTGCCAGCAGTGCGGACGGAGCCTACGAGCAGTACTTC. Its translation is CASSADGAYEQYF.

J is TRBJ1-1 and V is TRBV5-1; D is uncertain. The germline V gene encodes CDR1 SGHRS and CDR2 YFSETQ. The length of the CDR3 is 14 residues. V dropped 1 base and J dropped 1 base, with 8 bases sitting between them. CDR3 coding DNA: TGCGCCAGCAGCTTGACGGCCAAGAACACTGAAGCTTTCTTT. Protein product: CASSLTAKNTEAFF. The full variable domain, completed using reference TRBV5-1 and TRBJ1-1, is KAGVTQTPRYLIKTRGQQVTLSCSPISGHRSVSWYQQTPGQGLQFLFEYFSETQRNKGNFPGRFSGRQFSNSRSEMNVSTLELGDSALYLCASSLTAKNTEAFFGQGTRLTVV.